This T cell receptor beta chain was captured by sequencing in a study of cytomegalovirus exposure and HLA in healthy donors. Points from the study as a whole: Earlier analysis looked at TCR beta V segments, and most were productive about 87% or about 30% of the time.

The germline CDR1 and CDR2 sequences are LGHNA and YSLEER. CDR3 length equals 17 residues. V lost 1 base, J lost 4 bases, and 17 bases lay in between. With respect to this clone: Antigen specificity is unknown.

The primer mix had 60 Vbeta and 13 Jbeta primers. TCRdb keeps only in-frame clones here, not all; method: immunoSEQ multiplex PCR. The sample lists approximately 100,000 clones, 70% to 85% seen once, with approximately 3% in the top ten. This TCR was recovered from a woman aged 40 to 50 in good health and CMV-seronegative. The sample comprised PBMCs. V and J are TRBV4-3 and TRBJ2-1, with D perhaps matching TRBD2 (6 bases). CDR3 sequence reads: CASSQGPGREVYNEQFF. Here the CDR3 DNA reads TGCGCCAGCAGCCAAGGGCCCGGCAGGGAGGTGTACAATGAGCAGTTCTTC.